This record concerns one T cell receptor (beta chain) sequence. A read error is possible here, since a much larger clone lies one base away. This entry comes from a study of T-cell reconstitution after alpha-beta-depleted transplantation in children. The TCRbeta library was prepared with unique molecular identifiers. TCRdb re-called the PCR reads with MiXCR, one entry per CDR3 protein. The data contain 230,000 or so distinct CDR3 sequences, around 12% of them seen just once; the ten biggest clones take up roughly 2.8%. Trimming stripped 0 bases from V and 4 bases from J, with 10 bases between. The CDR3 has 15 residues. CDR1 and CDR2 (germline): SGHVS, FQNEAQ.

The chain uses TRBV7-8 and TRBJ2-1; TRBD2 is a possible D gene (5 bases). This clonotype originated in a human donor who donated a stem cell graft to a child with acute lymphoblastic leukemia. Sequenced here: PBMCs from the stem cell graft donor, sampled from the stem cell graft. CDR3 sequence reads: CASSLAAGIYNEQFF. In nucleotides, the CDR3 is TGTGCCAGCAGCTTAGCAGCCGGGATTTACAATGAGCAGTTCTTC.